Shown below are 25 T cell receptor beta chains from a single sample sequenced in a study of early T cells in non-severe SARS-CoV-2 infection. TCRdb analysed the 5' RACE reads with MiXCR anew, one entry per CDR3 protein. Among roughly 60,000 distinct CDR3 sequences listed, roughly 12% were seen once. The specimen sequenced was whole blood. These receptors were taken from an adult who was a healthcare worker with PCR-confirmed SARS-CoV-2 infection or an uninfected control (not recorded which).

At least ten counts were recorded for this clonotype. This rearrangement joins TRBV7-3 to TRBJ1-1; weak D call: TRBD1 (5 bases). The CDR3 runs to 15 residues. Looked up from germline, CDR1 is SGHTA and CDR2 is FQGTGA. V lost 3 bases to trimming and J lost 5 bases, with 16 bases between them. CDR3 residues: CASSLGPPRETEAFF. Here the CDR3 DNA reads TGTGCCAGCAGCTTGGGACCTCCTAGGGAGACTGAAGCTTTCTTT.

This clonotype was counted many times. The chain is built from TRBV20-1 and TRBJ1-1; 7 bases line up with TRBD1. Germline V gene lookup returns CDR1 DFQATT and CDR2 SNEGSKA (reference sequence). The CDR3 is made up of 12 amino acids. V trimming: 3 bases; J trimming: 5 bases; junction bases outside the gene matches: 3. The CDR3 spells CSASTGVTEAFF. The CDR3 coding sequence is TGCAGTGCTAGCACAGGGGTGACTGAAGCTTTCTTT.

The table lists this clonotype with a few counts. The CDR3 loop reads CASHRQMGNYGYTF. CDR3 DNA sequence: TGTGCCAGCCATAGACAGATGGGAAACTATGGCTACACCTTC. J is TRBJ1-2 and V is TRBV6-6, with D possibly TRBD1 on 5 matching bases. Per germline, CDR1 MNHNY and CDR2 SVGAGI (reference sequence). This CDR3 has 14 amino acids. Deletions cut 8 bases from V and 2 bases from J, with 15 bases between.

The rearrangement uses TRBV28 and TRBJ2-5; D uncertain. The germline CDR1 and CDR2 sequences are MDHEN and SYDVKM. Trimming shortened V by 2 bases and J by 5 bases, and 6 bases separated the two germline ends. The CDR3 contains 12 residues. The CDR3, as DNA: TGTGCCAGCAGTTTAAGGACGGAGACCCAGTACTTC. It specifies CASSLRTETQYF.

A few counts support this clonotype. This chain connects TRBV29-1 to TRBJ2-3; TRBD2 matches at 10 bases. The CDR3 is 15 residues long. The V gene end was trimmed by 4 bases and the J gene end by 4 bases; junction bases not matched to a gene: 8. Germline V gives CDR1 SQVTM, CDR2 ANQGSEA. The CDR3 sequence is CSVVQAGGPSDTQYF. CDR3 bases: TGCAGCGTTGTGCAAGCGGGAGGGCCTTCAGATACGCAGTATTTT.

The chain carries TRBV29-1 and TRBJ1-1; a weak D match, TRBD1 (5 bases). The CDR3 sequence is 12 residues long. Between the trimmed V and J ends, which lost 0 bases and 7 bases, there was a span of 9 bases. CDR1 and CDR2 from the germline V gene are SQVTM and ANQGSEA. CDR3 nucleotide sequence: TGCAGCGTTGAAGATAAGCAGGGTGAAGCTTTCTTT. It specifies CSVEDKQGEAFF.

V gene TRBV2 combines with J gene TRBJ2-7; 8 nucleotides align to TRBD2. The CDR3 runs to 13 residues. The germline V gene has CDR1 SNHLY and CDR2 FYNNEI. V lost 8 bases and J lost 5; bases outside the gene matches: 8. The CDR3 DNA reads as TGTGCCAGCCTAAGGTTCGGGGGGGACGAGCAGTACTTC. It yields the protein CASLRFGGDEQYF.

The rearrangement joins TRBV4-3 to TRBJ2-6, with TRBD1 identical over 9 bases. The germline V gene has CDR1 LGHNA and CDR2 YSLEER. The CDR3 runs to 16 residues. V shed 0 bases and J 4 bases; nucleotides not matched to a gene: 1. The CDR3 loop is CASSQDGTGGANVLTF. The DNA for the CDR3 is TGCGCCAGCAGCCAAGATGGGACAGGGGGGGCCAACGTCCTGACTTTC.

V is TRBV12-3 or TRBV12-4 and J is TRBJ2-5; 8 nucleotides agree with TRBD2. This CDR3 has 16 amino acids. The ends lost 7 bases at V and 1 base at J; junction bases unmatched: 11. This CDR3 reads CASNLGASGFQETQYF. Here the CDR3 DNA reads TGTGCCAGCAATCTGGGTGCTAGCGGGTTCCAAGAGACCCAGTACTTC.

The genes are TRBV28 and TRBJ1-6; the D gene is possibly TRBD1 (5 bases). Germline V gene lookup returns CDR1 MDHEN and CDR2 SYDVKM. Trimming removed 5 bases at V and 13 bases at J, with 18 bases between. The CDR3 is made up of 14 amino acids. Here the CDR3 DNA reads TGTGCCAGCAGTCCCCGGGGACCGGGATGGCCCCTCCACTTT. Its translation is CASSPRGPGWPLHF.

Ten or more counts support this clonotype. The gene calls are TRBV30 and TRBJ1-3; D possibly corresponds to TRBD1 (5 bases). CDR1 and CDR2 (germline): GTSNPN, SVGIG (reference sequence). The CDR3 consists of 13 residues. Trimming left V 5 bases short and J 1 base short, with 9 bases between. CDR3 DNA: TGTGCCTGGCAGGGCTCTTCTGGAAACACCATATATTTT. Its translation is CAWQGSSGNTIYF. Based on the CDR3 plus reference TRBV30 and TRBJ1-3, the full variable domain is SQTIHQWPATLVQPVGSPLSLECTVEGTSNPNLYWYRQAAGRGLQLLFYSVGIGQISSEVPQNLSASRPQDRQFILSSKKLLLSDSGFYLCAWQGSSGNTIYFGEGSWLTVV.

The V and J genes are TRBV5-5 and TRBJ1-5; tentative D call: TRBD1 (6 bases). Germline lookup yields CDR1 SGHKS and CDR2 YYEKEE (reference sequence). The CDR3 consists of 13 residues. Trimming removed 5 bases at V and 1 base at J, with 7 bases between. CDR3 in amino acids: CASRTGSNQPQHF. In nucleotides, the CDR3 is TGTGCCAGCAGAACAGGGAGCAATCAGCCCCAGCATTTT.

V and J are TRBV2 and TRBJ2-5, with 10 bases lining up with TRBD2. The V segment lost 8 bases and the J segment 1 base; nucleotides outside the gene matches: 7. The CDR3 contains 15 residues. Per the germline V gene, CDR1 is SNHLY and CDR2 is FYNNEI. CDR3 nucleotides: TGTGCCAGCTTCGGGACTAGCGATCCCCAAGAGACCCAGTACTTC. Translation: CASFGTSDPQETQYF.

The sample holds a few counts of this clonotype. V and J are TRBV4-1 and TRBJ2-2; 13 nucleotides align to TRBD2. The CDR3 extends over 17 amino acids. V shed 3 bases and J 5 bases; nucleotides not matched to a gene: 6. Germline V CDR1 and CDR2: MGHRA, YSYEKL. The DNA for the CDR3 is TGCGCCAGCAGCCATGGACTAGCGGGAGTGCAAACCGGGGAGCTGTTTTTT. Translated, it gives CASSHGLAGVQTGELFF.

This clonotype was seen repeatedly, ten times or more. This chain links TRBV5-4 with TRBJ2-7, with TRBD1 matching over 7 bases. Germline values: CDR1 SGHNT, CDR2 YYREEE (reference sequence). The V gene end was trimmed by 3 bases and the J gene end by 4 bases; junction bases not matched to a gene: 7. The CDR3 consists of 14 residues. CDR3: CASSWRQGPYEQYF. For the CDR3, the DNA is TGTGCCAGCAGCTGGAGACAGGGTCCTTACGAGCAGTACTTC.

The gene calls are TRBV12-3 or TRBV12-4 and TRBJ2-7; D gene ambiguous. This CDR3 has 13 residues. With 5 bases removed from V and 2 bases from J, the gap between germline ends came to 10 bases. The CDR3 protein is CASSPADPYEQYF. CDR3 nucleotides: TGTGCCAGCAGTCCGGCCGACCCCTACGAGCAGTACTTC.

This clonotype was counted a few times. The chain links TRBV2 to TRBJ1-4; tentatively, D is TRBD1 (5 bases). Germline values: CDR1 SNHLY, CDR2 FYNNEI. CDR3 length: 13 residues. Trimming took 8 bases from V and 7 from J, leaving 14 bases between them. This chain's CDR3 is CASPREGTEKLFF. The CDR3, as DNA: TGTGCCAGCCCCCGGGAAGGGACTGAAAAACTGTTTTTT. The full variable domain, with the rest looked up from reference TRBV2 and TRBJ1-4, is EPEVTQTPSHQVTQMGQEVILRCVPISNHLYFYWYRQILGQKVEFLVSFYNNEISEKSEIFDDQFSVERPDGSNFTLKIRSTKLEDSAMYFCASPREGTEKLFFGSGTQLSVL.

V and J are TRBV12-3 or TRBV12-4 and TRBJ2-6; D may be TRBD2 (6 bases). CDR3 length equals 17 residues. V was clipped by 7 bases and J by 0 bases, with 16 bases between them. CDR3 region: CASTYGTPSSGANVLTF. The CDR3 bases are TGTGCCAGCACCTACGGGACTCCCAGCTCTGGGGCCAACGTCCTGACTTTC.

This clonotype occurred a few times. The chain joins TRBV3-2 to TRBJ1-4; TRBD1, the table's D call, lacks a check against the DNA. TRBV3-2 is assigned pseudogene status. This CDR3 contains 14 residues. CDR3 bases: TGTGCCAGCAGCCAAAGGACAGGGGCTGAAAAACTGTTTTTT. This codes for CASSQRTGAEKLFF.

This clonotype was detected ten times or more. The V and J genes are TRBV18 and TRBJ1-3; D may be TRBD1 (6 bases). The V gene's germline CDR1 is KGHSH and CDR2 LQKENI. CDR3 length equals 16 residues. V dropped 1 base and J dropped 2 bases, with 12 bases sitting between them. CDR3 region: CASSPQGGQTGNTIYF. The CDR3 bases are TGTGCCAGCTCACCACAGGGCGGACAGACTGGAAACACCATATATTTT. Filled out from reference TRBV18 and TRBJ1-3, the complete variable domain reads NAGVMQNPRHLVRRRGQEARLRCSPMKGHSHVYWYRQLPEEGLKFMVYLQKENIIDESGMPKERFSAEFPKEGPSILRIQQVVRGDSAAYFCASSPQGGQTGNTIYFGEGSWLTVV.

A few counts support this clonotype. The V call is TRBV29-1, the J call TRBJ2-6; unclear D gene. This CDR3 is built from 12 residues. Germline V lookup: CDR1 SQVTM, CDR2 ANQGSEA. The V gene lost 4 bases and the J gene lost 2 bases, with 3 bases spanning the gap. In nucleotides, the CDR3 is TGCAGCGTTGTGACTGGGGCCAACGTCCTGACTTTC. Protein product: CSVVTGANVLTF.

This clonotype was found many times. The V gene is TRBV28, the J gene TRBJ1-5; no clear D gene. This CDR3 is built from 15 residues. The V end lost 6 bases, the J end lost 2 bases, and 14 bases lay between the germline ends. Germline CDR1 and CDR2: MDHEN and SYDVKM. The DNA of the CDR3 is TGTGCCAGCAGAGCTGAGGTCCTGGGCAATCAGCCCCAGCATTTT. Amino acid sequence: CASRAEVLGNQPQHF.

In its sample, this clonotype was seen once. J is TRBJ2-3 and V is TRBV6-1; D not certain. Germline values: CDR1 MNHNS, CDR2 SASEGT. Deletions cut 5 bases from V and 4 bases from J, with 4 bases between. This CDR3 has 11 residues. The CDR3 here is CASSMPDTQYF. CDR3 in DNA: TGTGCCAGCAGTATGCCAGATACGCAGTATTTT.

The sample holds a few counts of this clonotype. The chain recombines TRBV7-9 with TRBJ2-5; D possibly corresponds to TRBD2 (5 bases). Trimming cost V 4 bases and J 5 bases, with 17 bases left between them. This CDR3 is 15 amino acids long. Germline values: CDR1 SEHNR, CDR2 FQNEAQ (reference sequence). Written as DNA, the CDR3 is TGTGCCAGCAGCTCCCACGGGATTGTCGAGGAGACCCAGTACTTC. It specifies CASSSHGIVEETQYF.

This clonotype was seen at least ten times. The CDR3 loop is CASSLGTGNFEKLFF. In DNA, the CDR3 is TGTGCCAGCAGCCTAGGGACAGGGAATTTTGAAAAACTGTTTTTT. The chain carries TRBV7-9 and TRBJ1-4; 9 bases match TRBD1. Germline V gives CDR1 SEHNR, CDR2 FQNEAQ (reference sequence). This CDR3 comprises 15 residues. The V gene end was trimmed by 5 bases and the J gene end by 7 bases; junction bases not matched to a gene: 8.